One and the same sample provided the 18 T cell receptor beta chains below, sequenced in a study of PD-L1 blockade in urothelial cancer (TCRdb year 2017). Libraries were prepared through the immunoSEQ multiplex PCR assay. TCRdb mirrors the immuneACCESS table, restricted to in-frame sequences. Some clones are absent from its copies; in checked studies, under half trace to an unresolved V gene, and the reason for the others is unknown. In this sample the table shows 25,000 to 30,000 clones, about 90% of which occur a single time. Less than 4% of the sample is taken by the ten largest. The sequencing here drew on PBMCs, taken around atezolizumab (anti-PD-L1) treatment. The origin of the receptors is a middle-aged man with urothelial cancer.

The CDR3 is CASSSQRTPTGSGNTIYF. DNA of the CDR3: TGTGCCAGCAGCAGTCAAAGGACACCGACGGGTTCTGGAAACACCATATATTTT. The chain links TRBV9 to TRBJ1-3; D might be TRBD1 (5 bases). V was clipped by 4 bases and J by 1 base, with 21 bases between them. The CDR3 consists of 18 residues. CDR1 and CDR2 from the germline V gene are SGDLS and YYNGEE.

The chain uses TRBV14 and TRBJ2-1; D may be TRBD2 (6 bases). The CDR3 is 14 residues long. With 2 bases removed from V and 9 bases from J, the gap between germline ends came to 14 bases. Germline assignment: CDR1 SGHDN and CDR2 FVKESK. The CDR3 reads CASSQFGSNSEQFF. The CDR3 DNA sequence: TGTGCCAGCAGCCAATTCGGGAGTAATAGTGAGCAGTTCTTC.

This clone was seen only a few times. V and J are TRBV6-1 and TRBJ2-1, with a tentative D call TRBD2 (6 bases). This CDR3 spans 14 amino acids. Germline CDR1 MNHNS, CDR2 SASEGT. V lost 4 bases and J lost 8, with 15 bases in between. The CDR3 DNA reads as TGTGCCAGCAGTGGTATAAGGGAGGCGGATGAGCAGTTCTTC. Translation: CASSGIREADEQFF.

V is TRBV27 and J is TRBJ1-3; 9 bases line up with TRBD1. The V gene's germline CDR1 is MNHEY and CDR2 SMNVEV (reference sequence). The CDR3 has 16 residues. V lost 6 bases, J lost 4 bases, and 10 bases stayed unmatched. The CDR3 region is CASSKQTGGAGNTIYF. CDR3 in DNA: TGTGCCAGCAGCAAACAAACAGGGGGCGCCGGAAACACCATATATTTT.

The V gene is TRBV18, the J gene TRBJ2-7; 9 bases agree with TRBD1. V dropped 5 bases and J dropped 2; count of bases not matched to a gene: 7. This CDR3 region has 15 residues. Germline CDR1 KGHSH, CDR2 LQKENI. In DNA form, the CDR3 reads TGTGCCAGCTCAGCAGCGGGACAGGGTACCTACGAGCAGTACTTC. As protein: CASSAAGQGTYEQYF.

This clone was counted once. CDR3 DNA sequence: TGTGCCAGCAGCTTAGGGGGGACAACCTACGAGCAGTACTTC. This gives the protein CASSLGGTTYEQYF. The chain has TRBV7-6 and TRBJ2-7, with D tentatively TRBD1 (6 bases). This CDR3 contains 14 residues. Deletions cut 1 base from V and 2 bases from J, with 9 bases between. CDR1 is SGHVS, CDR2 FNYEAQ, per germline.

The rearrangement joins TRBV5-1 to TRBJ2-7, with a weak D call TRBD2 (5 bases). The CDR3 has 13 amino acids. CDR1 SGHRS and CDR2 YFSETQ come from the germline V gene. The V and J ends lost 4 bases and 2 bases respectively, with 10 bases between them. CDR3 bases: TGCGCCAGCAGCCTAAGCGGTACCTACGAGCAGTACTTC. It yields the protein CASSLSGTYEQYF. Looking up the rest from reference TRBV5-1 and TRBJ2-7 gives the full variable domain: KAGVTQTPRYLIKTRGQQVTLSCSPISGHRSVSWYQQTPGQGLQFLFEYFSETQRNKGNFPGRFSGRQFSNSRSEMNVSTLELGDSALYLCASSLSGTYEQYFGPGTRLTVT.

CDR3 residues: CSATGLAGSDTQYF. The DNA for the CDR3 is TGCAGCGCGACGGGACTAGCGGGTTCGGATACGCAGTATTTT. The chain joins TRBV29-1 to TRBJ2-3; 12 bases line up with TRBD2. V lost 7 bases, J lost 6 bases, and 8 bases stayed unmatched. This CDR3 is 14 amino acids long. Looked up from germline, CDR1 is SQVTM and CDR2 is ANQGSEA.

The V call is TRBV19, the J call TRBJ2-1; 14 bases line up with TRBD2. With 8 bases clipped from V and 9 bases from J, the junction kept 6 bases outside the gene matches. The CDR3 has 14 residues. Germline-derived CDR1 and CDR2 are LNHDA and SQIVND (reference sequence). CDR3 sequence reads: CASRLAGGFAEQFF. DNA of the CDR3: TGTGCCAGTCGACTAGCGGGGGGGTTCGCTGAGCAGTTCTTC.

The chain couples TRBV30 to TRBJ2-6; 7 nucleotides match TRBD1. With 2 bases clipped from V and 0 bases from J, the junction kept 7 bases outside the gene matches. CDR3 length: 17 residues. Germline V gene sequence: CDR1 GTSNPN, CDR2 SVGIG (reference sequence). The CDR3 region has the DNA TGTGCCTGGAGTTTAGGGGACAGTTACTCTGGGGCCAACGTCCTGACTTTC. Translating it yields CAWSLGDSYSGANVLTF.

The chain joins TRBV11-2 to TRBJ2-3; tentative D call: TRBD2 (5 bases). This CDR3 is 16 amino acids long. The V end was cut by 2 bases, the J end by 2 bases, with 14 bases between. Germline values: CDR1 SGHAT, CDR2 FQNNGV. The CDR3 nucleotides are TGTGCCAGCAGCTTACTCCGGAGAGGGTCCACAGATACGCAGTATTTT. Its translation is CASSLLRRGSTDTQYF.

The chain is built from TRBV2 and TRBJ2-3, with TRBD2 as a possible D gene (5 bases). V lost 6 bases, J lost 4 bases, and 20 bases lay in between. The CDR3 covers 16 residues. CDR1 and CDR2 (germline): SNHLY, FYNNEI. The CDR3 reads CASRQSQGRGSDTQYF. The CDR3 bases are TGTGCCAGCAGGCAAAGCCAAGGCCGGGGATCAGATACGCAGTATTTT.

The chain employs TRBV9 and TRBJ2-5, with 13 bases lining up with TRBD2. The CDR3 is 16 residues long. Germline CDR1 is SGDLS and CDR2 is YYNGEE. With V trimmed by 5 bases and J by 2 bases, 6 bases remained unmatched. The CDR3, as DNA: TGTGCCAGCAGTCCCGGGACTAGCGGGACTCAAGAGACCCAGTACTTC. As protein: CASSPGTSGTQETQYF. Based on the CDR3 plus reference TRBV9 and TRBJ2-5, the full variable domain is DSGVTQTPKHLITATGQRVTLRCSPRSGDLSVYWYQQSLDQGLQFLIQYYNGEERAKGNILERFSAQQFPDLHSELNLSSLELGDSALYFCASSPGTSGTQETQYFGPGTRLLVL.

This chain's CDR3 is CASSSGQGAGQEQFF. In DNA, the CDR3 is TGTGCCAGCAGCTCGGGACAGGGGGCGGGGCAGGAGCAGTTCTTC. This chain uses TRBV7-6 with TRBJ2-1; TRBD1 matches 12 bases. CDR3 size: 15 residues. The J segment lost 10 bases and the V segment lost 4 bases, leaving 8 bases of the junction unmatched. The germline CDR1 and CDR2 sequences are SGHVS and FNYEAQ.

The chain uses TRBV11-2 and TRBJ1-1, with TRBD1 matching 7 bases. J gave up 5 bases and V 4 bases, and 7 bases lay outside the gene matches. Germline CDR1 SGHAT, CDR2 FQNNGV. The CDR3 is 14 residues long. The CDR3 reads CASSWRQGMTEAFF. CDR3 sequence (DNA): TGTGCCAGCAGCTGGAGACAGGGAATGACTGAAGCTTTCTTT.

The chain is built from TRBV11-2 and TRBJ2-2, with 9 positions matching TRBD1. Germline values: CDR1 SGHAT, CDR2 FQNNGV. The ends lost 4 bases at V and 5 bases at J; junction bases unmatched: 14. The CDR3 covers 18 residues. In DNA, the CDR3 is TGTGCCAGCAGCTCCAATCGGGACAGGGCGTATCTTACCGGGGAGCTGTTTTTT. Protein sequence: CASSSNRDRAYLTGELFF.

This clone was counted a single time. The V call is TRBV19, the J call TRBJ2-7; 8 positions agree with TRBD2. The CDR3 has 14 amino acids. Trimming at V came to 3 bases and at J to 6 bases, leaving 7 bases not matched to a gene. Germline V gives CDR1 LNHDA, CDR2 SQIVND (reference sequence). This chain's CDR3 is CASSIFGLAPEQYF. CDR3 nucleotides: TGTGCCAGTAGTATTTTCGGACTAGCCCCCGAGCAGTACTTC. The whole variable domain, filled in from reference TRBV19 and TRBJ2-7, reads DGGITQSPKYLFRKEGQNVTLSCEQNLNHDAMYWYRQDPGQGLRLIYYSQIVNDFQKGDIAEGYSVSREKKESFPLTVTSAQKNPTAFYLCASSIFGLAPEQYFGPGTRLTVT.

The chain employs TRBV11-2 and TRBJ2-3; possibly TRBD1 for D (6 bases). The germline CDR1 and CDR2 sequences are SGHAT and FQNNGV. The CDR3 length is 16 residues. V was shortened by 6 bases and J by 0 bases, with 16 bases between the two germline ends. CDR3 loop: CASRHWGRRSTDTQYF. CDR3 bases: TGTGCCAGCAGGCATTGGGGGCGCCGAAGCACAGATACGCAGTATTTT.